The 26 T cell receptor beta chains presented below share a single source sample, sequenced in a study of low-dose radiotherapy and immunotherapy resistance in tumors. Time point defined: before trial treatment. Primers targeting TRAV and TRBV primed first-strand cDNA, covering alpha and beta chains. The authors ran around 22 PCR cycles to amplify TCRs with a constant-region primer and V-primer adapter. MiXCR was run by TCRdb on the reads, yielding one entry per CDR3 protein. The profile shows tens of thousands of distinct CDR3 sequences, 15% to 20% of them singletons. The starting material was PBMCs, obtained before treatment. All receptors come from a male donor with prostate cancer.

Many counts were recorded for this clonotype. This sequence joins TRBV19 and TRBJ1-2, with D possibly TRBD1 on 6 matching bases. V was trimmed by 6 bases and J by 6 bases, leaving 14 bases between them. This CDR3 is 13 amino acids long. Germline CDR1 LNHDA, CDR2 SQIVND (reference sequence). The chain's CDR3 is CASSPAGDDGYTF. The CDR3 coding sequence is TGTGCCAGTAGCCCGGCAGGGGACGATGGCTACACCTTC.

This clonotype was seen repeatedly, ten times or more. The chain links TRBV29-1 to TRBJ2-2; tentative D call: TRBD2 (6 bases). The CDR3 has 13 residues. Trimming stripped 7 bases from V and 1 base from J, with 10 bases between. The germline CDR1 and CDR2 sequences are SQVTM and ANQGSEA. This CDR3 reads CSGLGENTGELFF. The DNA of the CDR3 is TGCAGCGGACTAGGGGAGAACACCGGGGAGCTGTTTTTT.

The sample holds many counts of this clonotype. The chain has TRBV7-2 and TRBJ2-7, with D hard to call. Deletions cut 5 bases from V and 3 bases from J, with 11 bases between. CDR3 length equals 13 residues. Germline V gives CDR1 SGHTA, CDR2 FQGNSA. CDR3 residues: CASSPRVLYEQYF. The CDR3 nucleotides read TGTGCCAGCAGCCCTAGGGTACTCTACGAGCAGTACTTC.

Ten or more counts support this clonotype. CDR3 coding DNA: TGTGCCAGCATTAGCAGGGCGGTAAACACCGGGGAGCTGTTTTTT. Translated, it gives CASISRAVNTGELFF. The chain carries TRBV2 and TRBJ2-2; a weak D match, TRBD1 (5 bases). Germline CDR1 is SNHLY and CDR2 is FYNNEI. V was trimmed by 7 bases and J by 2 bases, leaving 14 bases between them. CDR3 size: 15 residues.

This clonotype was observed many times. This chain connects TRBV3-1 to TRBJ2-7, with 7 bases identical to TRBD2. Germline values: CDR1 LGHDT, CDR2 YNNKEL (reference sequence). The CDR3 extends over 14 amino acids. J was trimmed by 6 bases and V by 4 bases; bases with no gene match: 9. The CDR3, as DNA: TGTGCCAGCAGCCCATCTCCAGCGGGGTTCGAGCAGTACTTC. It codes for CASSPSPAGFEQYF.

Many counts were recorded for this clonotype. The rearrangement uses TRBV29-1 and TRBJ2-5, with a tentative D call TRBD1 (6 bases). V lost 8 bases, J lost 0 bases, and 13 bases lay in between. The CDR3 runs 13 residues. The germline V gene has CDR1 SQVTM and CDR2 ANQGSEA. As DNA, the CDR3 is TGCAGCTCTCCGGACAGCCACCAAGAGACCCAGTACTTC. Amino acid sequence: CSSPDSHQETQYF.

This clonotype has a count of ten or more. V usage is TRBV20-1 and J usage is TRBJ2-2; possible D gene TRBD2, 7 bases. Trimming took 1 base from V and 8 from J, leaving 17 bases between them. This CDR3 has 15 residues. Germline assignment: CDR1 DFQATT and CDR2 SNEGSKA (reference sequence). The CDR3 loop is CSARVAGAGEGELFF. In nucleotides, the CDR3 is TGCAGTGCTAGAGTGGCGGGGGCAGGCGAGGGGGAGCTGTTTTTT.

This clonotype was observed many times. The J gene is TRBJ2-1, the V gene TRBV24-1; D may be TRBD2 (7 bases). In germline, CDR1 is KGHDR, CDR2 SFDVKD. V gave up 9 bases and J gave up 7 bases, with 15 bases separating them. This CDR3 is built from 13 residues. CDR3: CATGGGARNEQFF. In DNA form, the CDR3 reads TGTGCCACCGGTGGGGGGGCGAGGAATGAGCAGTTCTTC.

The chain is built from TRBV6-2 or TRBV6-3 and TRBJ2-5; D is perhaps TRBD1 or TRBD2 (5 bases each). The CDR3 has 14 amino acids. V lost 5 bases, J lost 0 bases, and 10 bases lay in between. Per germline, CDR1 MNHEY and CDR2 SVGEGT. The CDR3 coding sequence is TGTGCCAGCAGTCGAGAGGGGAACCAAGAGACCCAGTACTTC. Its translation: CASSREGNQETQYF.

The chain has TRBV6-2 or TRBV6-3 and TRBJ2-3; the D is unclear. The CDR3 runs to 12 residues. The germline V gene encodes CDR1 MNHEY and CDR2 SVGEGT. Trimming left V 5 bases short and J 6 bases short, with 9 bases between. The CDR3 sequence is CASSPRSDTQYF. CDR3 nucleotide sequence: TGTGCCAGCAGTCCCCGATCGGATACGCAGTATTTT.

In its sample, this clonotype was seen many times. The V gene is TRBV6-5, the J gene TRBJ2-6; 7 bases agree with TRBD1. The CDR3 has 17 residues. Germline V gene sequence: CDR1 MNHEY, CDR2 SVGAGI. V was clipped by 6 bases and J by 0 bases; unmatched bases: 8. CDR3 bases: TGTGCCAGCAGATCACAGGGGCCCTTCTCTGGGGCCAACGTCCTGACTTTC. Protein: CASRSQGPFSGANVLTF.

This clonotype was recorded many times. The V and J genes are TRBV19 and TRBJ1-5; weak D call: TRBD1 (6 bases). The CDR3 length is 16 residues. Between the trimmed V and J ends, which lost 4 bases and 2 bases, there was a span of 15 bases. The germline gives CDR1 LNHDA, CDR2 SQIVND (reference sequence). For the CDR3, the DNA is TGTGCCAGTAGTACCACAGGGAGCAGGGGCAATCAGCCCCAGCATTTT. Translation: CASSTTGSRGNQPQHF.

There are many counts of this clonotype. The rearrangement uses TRBV4-1 and TRBJ1-5, with 7 bases identical to TRBD1. The V segment lost 0 bases and the J segment 6 bases; nucleotides outside the gene matches: 2. CDR1 is MGHRA and CDR2 is YSYEKL in the germline V gene. There are 14 residues in the CDR3. This CDR3 reads CASSQEQGPQPQHF. The CDR3 nucleotides are TGCGCCAGCAGCCAAGAACAGGGGCCTCAGCCCCAGCATTTT.

This clonotype was detected ten times or more. This rearrangement joins TRBV7-9 to TRBJ2-5; a possible D gene is TRBD1 (6 bases). Germline V lookup: CDR1 SEHNR, CDR2 FQNEAQ (reference sequence). This CDR3 spans 16 amino acids. V was trimmed by 0 bases and J by 5 bases, leaving 16 bases between them. The CDR3 nucleotides are TGTGCCAGCAGCTTAGCGGAGACAGGCCTATCGGAGACCCAGTACTTC. The encoded protein is CASSLAETGLSETQYF.

At least ten counts were recorded for this clonotype. This chain joins TRBV5-4 and TRBJ2-7, with D perhaps TRBD2 (5 bases). Trimming removed 3 bases from V and 7 bases from J, with 23 bases in between. Per germline, CDR1 SGHNT and CDR2 YYREEE (reference sequence). The CDR3 covers 16 residues. CDR3 nucleotides: TGTGCCAGCAGCTCAAACCCTGGACTGGAAGTGGGGGAGCAGTACTTC. Amino acids: CASSSNPGLEVGEQYF.

The gene calls are TRBV5-4 and TRBJ1-4, with 10 positions matching TRBD1. CDR1 is SGHNT and CDR2 is YYREEE in the germline V gene (reference sequence). The trim removed 2 bases at V and 6 bases at J, leaving 7 bases unmatched. CDR3 length: 16 residues. In nucleotides, the CDR3 is TGTGCCAGCAGCTTCTCTCCCGGGACAGGGGATGAAAAACTGTTTTTT. It yields the protein CASSFSPGTGDEKLFF.

In its sample, this clonotype was seen many times. This chain connects TRBV12-3 or TRBV12-4 to TRBJ2-2, with TRBD1 identical over 7 bases. The CDR3 covers 15 residues. V lost 3 bases and J lost 5; bases outside the gene matches: 6. CDR3 in DNA: TGTGCCAGCAGTTTCGAGGGGGCTCGGACCGGGGAGCTGTTTTTT. It codes for CASSFEGARTGELFF.

The sample holds many counts of this clonotype. The chain couples TRBV12-3 or TRBV12-4 to TRBJ2-3, with 11 bases aligning to TRBD1. This CDR3 has 16 amino acids. V lost 4 bases, J lost 4 bases, and 7 bases stayed unmatched. In nucleotides, the CDR3 is TGTGCCAGCAGTTCCTATCGGACAGGGGGCGCAGATACGCAGTATTTT. Protein: CASSSYRTGGADTQYF.

The rearrangement joins TRBV27 to TRBJ2-7, with 9 bases identical to TRBD2. The V segment lost 0 bases and the J segment 3 bases; nucleotides outside the gene matches: 3. The CDR3 loop spans 15 amino acids. Germline V gene sequence: CDR1 MNHEY, CDR2 SMNVEV (reference sequence). CDR3 sequence (DNA): TGTGCCAGCAGTTTATCGCTAGCGGGACTCTACGAGCAGTACTTC. Its protein is CASSLSLAGLYEQYF.

Ten or more counts support this clonotype. The genes are TRBV11-2 and TRBJ2-3; 7 nucleotides align to TRBD2. The ends lost 5 bases at V and 0 bases at J; junction bases unmatched: 11. This CDR3 is 17 amino acids long. The germline V gene has CDR1 SGHAT and CDR2 FQNNGV. DNA for the CDR3: TGTGCCAGCAGCCCAGAGGGACTACGCTATAGCACAGATACGCAGTATTTT. Translated: CASSPEGLRYSTDTQYF.

This clonotype was seen at least ten times. The gene calls are TRBV6-2 or TRBV6-3 and TRBJ2-2, with a possible D match to TRBD2 (5 bases). Germline V CDR1 and CDR2: MNHEY, SVGEGT. The V and J ends lost 6 bases and 5 bases respectively, with 10 bases between them. CDR3 size: 13 residues. CDR3 DNA: TGTGCCAGCAGAGGTGGGGAGACCGGGGAGCTGTTTTTT. This translates into CASRGGETGELFF.

The table lists this clonotype with many counts. The chain couples TRBV5-6 to TRBJ1-5; a weak D match, TRBD1 (5 bases). Trimming took off 2 bases at V and 9 bases at J, with 12 bases between the two ends. The CDR3 extends over 13 amino acids. Germline V gene sequence: CDR1 SGHDT, CDR2 YYEEEE. The CDR3 nucleotides are TGTGCCAGCAGCTTCCGACCGAGGGGGCCCCAGCATTTT. Translated: CASSFRPRGPQHF.

The chain's CDR3 is CASSQEEGANTEAFF. For the CDR3, the DNA is TGTGCCAGCAGCCAAGAGGAGGGGGCGAACACTGAAGCTTTCTTT. The V and J genes are TRBV14 and TRBJ1-1; 7 bases fit TRBD1. This CDR3 is 15 amino acids long. V dropped 0 bases and J dropped 1; count of bases not matched to a gene: 2. Germline-derived CDR1 and CDR2 are SGHDN and FVKESK. The full variable domain, in which reference TRBV14 and TRBJ1-1 provide the parts outside the CDR3, is EAGVTQFPSHSVIEKGQTVTLRCDPISGHDNLYWYRRVMGKEIKFLLHFVKESKQDESGMPNNRFLAERTGGTYSTLKVQPAELEDSGVYFCASSQEEGANTEAFFGQGTRLTVV.

On this clonotype itself: A read error is the likely source, as a far larger clone sits one nucleotide away. The chain combines TRBV27 with TRBJ2-5; no reliable D call. The V gene lost 7 bases and the J gene lost 3 bases, with 9 bases spanning the gap. This CDR3 comprises 12 residues. From germline, CDR1 is MNHEY and CDR2 SMNVEV (reference sequence). The CDR3 DNA reads as TGTGCCAGCAACGACTGGGAAGAGACCCAGTACTTC. It yields the protein CASNDWEETQYF.

This clonotype came up many times. The gene calls are TRBV5-1 and TRBJ1-6, with TRBD1 matching over 9 bases. The V and J ends lost 4 bases and 10 bases, in that order; junction bases with no gene match: 6. Germline lookup yields CDR1 SGHRS and CDR2 YFSETQ. The CDR3 runs 14 residues. The CDR3 bases are TGCGCCAGCAGCACTGGGACAGGGCGATCACCCCTCCACTTT. This sequence encodes CASSTGTGRSPLHF.

The table lists this clonotype with many counts. This chain uses TRBV20-1 with TRBJ2-5; D is undetermined. This CDR3 has 16 residues. Trimming stripped 6 bases from V and 4 bases from J, with 24 bases between. Germline V lookup: CDR1 DFQATT, CDR2 SNEGSKA (reference sequence). The CDR3 DNA follows: TGCAGTGCCTCCCCTGTCCGGGCCGCGAGAGGAGAGACCCAGTACTTC. Protein product: CSASPVRAARGETQYF.